Reported below is one T cell receptor beta chain. Its target is unknown. From germline, CDR1 is SGHTA and CDR2 FQGNSA. Trimming stripped 1 base from V and 5 bases from J, with 15 bases between. This CDR3 is built from 16 residues. The data were taken from a study of PD-1 blockade in mismatch repair-deficient tumors. Study results and caveats: Tumor-resident clones, often undetectable pretreatment in blood, expanded then contracted after pembrolizumab.

All patients were mismatch repair deficient, assessed by either PCR or immunohistochemistry. The TCR-sequenced patients were three responders to pembrolizumab. Sequencing was performed with immunoSEQ multiplex PCR; in TCRdb, only in-frame clones are kept and a portion is missing. The table has tens of thousands of clones, less than 85% seen once. This specimen was PBMCs, taken before pembrolizumab treatment. V gene TRBV7-2 combines with J gene TRBJ1-5, with D possibly TRBD1 on 5 matching bases. The receptor was derived from an adult with mismatch repair-deficient cancer. The CDR3, as DNA: TGTGCCAGCAGCTTAGGATCGCAGGGAACCCATCAGCCCCAGCATTTT. Its translation is CASSLGSQGTHQPQHF.